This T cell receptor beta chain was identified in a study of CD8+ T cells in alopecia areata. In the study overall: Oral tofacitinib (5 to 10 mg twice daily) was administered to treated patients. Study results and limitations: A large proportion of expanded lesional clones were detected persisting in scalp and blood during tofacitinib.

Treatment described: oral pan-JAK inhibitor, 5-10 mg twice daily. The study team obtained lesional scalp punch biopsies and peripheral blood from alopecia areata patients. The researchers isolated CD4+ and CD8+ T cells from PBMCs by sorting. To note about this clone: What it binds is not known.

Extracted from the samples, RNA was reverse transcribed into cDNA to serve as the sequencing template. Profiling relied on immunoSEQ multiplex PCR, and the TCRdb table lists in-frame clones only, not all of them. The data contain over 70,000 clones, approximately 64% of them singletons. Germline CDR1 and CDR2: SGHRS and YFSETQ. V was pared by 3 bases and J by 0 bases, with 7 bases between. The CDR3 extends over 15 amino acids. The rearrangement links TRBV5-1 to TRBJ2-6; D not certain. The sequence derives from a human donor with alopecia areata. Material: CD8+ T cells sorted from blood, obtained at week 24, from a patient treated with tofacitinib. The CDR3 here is CASSSTPSGANVLTF. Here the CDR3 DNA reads TGCGCCAGCAGCTCAACTCCCTCTGGGGCCAACGTCCTGACTTTC.